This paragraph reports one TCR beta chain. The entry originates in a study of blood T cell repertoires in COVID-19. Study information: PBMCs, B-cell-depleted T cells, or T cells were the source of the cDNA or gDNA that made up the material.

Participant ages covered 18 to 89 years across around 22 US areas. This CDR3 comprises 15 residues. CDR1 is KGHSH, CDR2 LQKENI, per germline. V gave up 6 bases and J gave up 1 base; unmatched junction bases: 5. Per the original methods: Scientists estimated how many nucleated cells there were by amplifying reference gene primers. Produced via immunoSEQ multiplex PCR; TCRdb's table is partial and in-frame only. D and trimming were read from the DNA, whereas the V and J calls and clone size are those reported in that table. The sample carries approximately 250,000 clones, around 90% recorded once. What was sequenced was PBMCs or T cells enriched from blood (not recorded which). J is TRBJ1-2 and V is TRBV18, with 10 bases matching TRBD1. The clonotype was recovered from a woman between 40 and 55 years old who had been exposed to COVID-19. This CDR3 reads CASSPDRGLNYGYTF. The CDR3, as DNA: TGTGCCAGCTCCCCTGACAGGGGGCTTAACTATGGCTACACCTTC.